This record covers a single T cell receptor beta chain. Its antigen remains unknown. 5'RACE primed at constant segments yielded TCR alpha and TCR beta cDNA libraries bearing sample barcodes and UMIs. TCRdb ran MiXCR on the 5' RACE reads and lists one entry per CDR3 protein. Altogether over 400,000 distinct CDR3 sequences are present, 23% being singletons, with the ten largest covering over 10%. This sample was taken from a study of T-cell memory formation after mild COVID-19. In the study overall: Largely, the TCR clusters proved donor specific. Whole-study findings and limits: SARS-CoV-2 specificity of second-wave clones peaking day 37 was unconfirmed.

This CDR3 comprises 14 residues. The V gene's germline CDR1 is MNHNS and CDR2 SASEGT. Trimming cost V 6 bases and J 0 bases, with 11 bases left between them. Sequenced sample: PBMCs or a T cell subset sorted from them (not recorded which). The sequence derives from an adult woman who had mild COVID-19 (a few samples of this study predate the infection). Cell type and time point are not known. The chain carries TRBV6-1 and TRBJ1-2; D not certain. CDR3 nucleotide sequence: TGTGCCAGCAGCCCCAGGCGAACTAACTATGGCTACACCTTC. Its translation: CASSPRRTNYGYTF.